Below, 21 T cell receptor beta chains from the same sample are listed, as sequenced in a study of PD-1 blockade in classical Hodgkin lymphoma. Assay: immunoSEQ multiplex PCR; the TCRdb copy retains only in-frame clones and omits some. The sample shows over 20,000 clones, more than 75% of them seen only once. Each patient experienced a relapse that followed autologous stem cell transplantation, and brentuximab vedotin exposure varied. The sample was peripheral blood mononuclear cells (PBMCs), taken at baseline. These receptors originate from a human donor with classical Hodgkin lymphoma.

The chain carries TRBV28 and TRBJ1-1; D remains ambiguous. Germline values: CDR1 MDHEN, CDR2 SYDVKM. Deletions cut 6 bases from V and 5 bases from J, with 13 bases between. This CDR3 is 13 amino acids long. CDR3 in amino acids: CASSKTSETEAFF. The CDR3, as DNA: TGTGCCAGCAGCAAAACGTCTGAAACTGAAGCTTTCTTT.

The chain combines TRBV10-3 with TRBJ1-6; 10 bases agree with TRBD1. V was clipped by 10 bases and J by 8 bases; unmatched bases: 8. This CDR3 region has 14 residues. Germline V gene lookup returns CDR1 ENHRY and CDR2 SYGVKD. Here the CDR3 DNA reads TGTGCCACCACGTCCGGGACAGGGGATTCACCCCTCCACTTT. Translation gives CATTSGTGDSPLHF.

This chain links TRBV6-5 with TRBJ1-2; tentative D call: TRBD1 (6 bases). The V gene lost 5 bases and the J gene lost 3 bases, with 16 bases spanning the gap. The CDR3 is 15 amino acids. Germline CDR1 and CDR2: MNHEY and SVGAGI. The CDR3 sequence: CASSRGAGAYYGYTF. The CDR3 DNA follows: TGTGCCAGCAGTAGGGGAGCAGGGGCTTACTATGGCTACACCTTC.

CDR3 bases: TGTGCCAGCAGTGAAGGTTCGTCAGGCCCGGCGCACGAGCAGTACTTC. This translates into CASSEGSSGPAHEQYF. V usage is TRBV6-1 and J usage is TRBJ2-7; the D is unclear. V shed 1 base and J shed 5 bases, with 18 bases lying between them. The germline CDR1 and CDR2 sequences are MNHNS and SASEGT. The CDR3 extends over 16 amino acids.

This clone was found a few times. The rearrangement uses TRBV7-8 and TRBJ1-5; D may be TRBD1 (6 bases). Per the germline V gene, CDR1 is SGHVS and CDR2 is FQNEAQ. The CDR3 totals 16 residues. Trimming removed 2 bases from V and 1 base from J, with 12 bases in between. CDR3 amino acids: CASSLYRTVSNQPQHF. CDR3 sequence (DNA): TGTGCCAGCAGCTTATACCGGACAGTAAGCAATCAGCCCCAGCATTTT.

The chain combines TRBV23-1 with TRBJ2-7; TRBD1 matches at 9 bases. TRBV23-1 is designated an ORF whose function remains uncertain. V was clipped by 4 bases and J by 5 bases; unmatched bases: 12. There are 16 residues in the CDR3. The CDR3 region has the DNA TGCGCCAGCAGTCCGTATCACGGGACAGGGACCCACGAGCAGTACTTC. Protein sequence: CASSPYHGTGTHEQYF.

This clone was seen only a few times. This chain uses TRBV4-1 with TRBJ1-1; perhaps TRBD1 as D (6 bases). This CDR3 comprises 14 residues. Germline CDR1 and CDR2: MGHRA and YSYEKL. V lost 2 bases and J 5 bases, leaving 12 bases between the germline ends. CDR3 loop: CASSQQGIETEAFF. CDR3 DNA sequence: TGCGCCAGCAGCCAACAGGGGATAGAGACTGAAGCTTTCTTT.

Sample share makes this clone medium-sized. Germline and junction disagree at one end, which may indicate a read error. This chain joins TRBV19 and TRBJ1-5; 8 bases map to TRBD1. The CDR3 contains 16 residues. In germline, CDR1 is LNHDA, CDR2 SQIVND (reference sequence). Written as DNA, the CDR3 is TGTGCCAGCAGTATACAAGACAGGGGCGGCAATCAGCCCCAGCATTTT. The encoded protein is CASSIQDRGGNQPQHF. Using reference TRBV19 and TRBJ1-5 for the parts outside the CDR3, the full variable domain is DGGITQSPKYLFRKEGQNVTLSCEQNLNHDAMYWYRQDPGQGLRLIYYSQIVNDFQKGDIAEGYSVSREKKESFPLTVTSAQKNPTAFYLCASSIQDRGGNQPQHFGDGTRLSIL.

The rearrangement uses TRBV29-1 and TRBJ1-5; no definite D call. Germline V gene data show CDR1 as SQVTM and CDR2 as ANQGSEA. The CDR3 extends over 13 amino acids. V was pared by 2 bases and J by 1 base, with 6 bases between. The CDR3 DNA follows: TGCAGCGTTGAATTATCGAGCAATCAGCCCCAGCATTTT. As protein: CSVELSSNQPQHF.

V is TRBV30 and J is TRBJ1-6; 11 positions match TRBD1. The CDR3 contains 16 residues. The J segment lost 1 base and the V segment lost 8 bases, leaving 7 bases of the junction unmatched. Looked up from germline, CDR1 is GTSNPN and CDR2 is SVGIG (reference sequence). CDR3 residues: CALGQGVGSYNSPLHF. CDR3 nucleotides: TGTGCCCTGGGACAGGGGGTTGGGTCCTATAATTCACCCCTCCACTTT.

This clone was observed a few times. This rearrangement joins TRBV7-2 to TRBJ2-3; D not certain. This CDR3 has 12 residues. CDR1 and CDR2 from the germline V gene are SGHTA and FQGNSA. Trimming left V 1 base short and J 8 bases short, with 7 bases between. CDR3 in DNA: TGTGCCAGCAGCTTAGACGTCGGTACGCAGTATTTT. It is translated as CASSLDVGTQYF.

This chain uses TRBV4-2 with TRBJ1-5; D perhaps matches TRBD1 (5 bases). This CDR3 spans 16 amino acids. Germline V gene data show CDR1 as LGHNA and CDR2 as YNFKEQ. V shed 0 bases and J shed 5 bases, with 14 bases lying between them. In nucleotides, the CDR3 is TGTGCCAGCAGCCAAGATGGGGGGACGGTATATCAGCCCCAGCATTTT. Translation gives CASSQDGGTVYQPQHF.

V usage is TRBV10-3 and J usage is TRBJ2-3, with 8 positions matching TRBD2. The germline V gene has CDR1 ENHRY and CDR2 SYGVKD. The length of the CDR3 is 15 residues. J gave up 0 bases and V 6 bases, and 5 bases lay outside the gene matches. The CDR3 sequence is CAIRTGGGSTDTQYF. In nucleotides, the CDR3 is TGTGCCATCAGGACCGGGGGGGGTAGCACAGATACGCAGTATTTT.

The chain employs TRBV11-2 and TRBJ1-2; 7 bases map to TRBD1. Germline assignment: CDR1 SGHAT and CDR2 FQNNGV. The CDR3 is 17 residues long. J gave up 5 bases and V 4 bases, and 16 bases lay outside the gene matches. The CDR3 DNA is TGTGCCAGCAGCTACCGGGACAGACTTACATCGCGTTATGGCTACACCTTC. This codes for CASSYRDRLTSRYGYTF.

The V gene is TRBV5-1, the J gene TRBJ1-1; D is unresolved. Germline-derived CDR1 and CDR2 are SGHRS and YFSETQ. V dropped 3 bases and J dropped 0 bases, with 6 bases sitting between them. The CDR3 is 13 amino acids. CDR3 nucleotides: TGCGCCAGCAGCTGGAGAGTGAACACTGAAGCTTTCTTT. Amino acids: CASSWRVNTEAFF. Variable domain in full (rest from reference TRBV5-1 and TRBJ1-1): KAGVTQTPRYLIKTRGQQVTLSCSPISGHRSVSWYQQTPGQGLQFLFEYFSETQRNKGNFPGRFSGRQFSNSRSEMNVSTLELGDSALYLCASSWRVNTEAFFGQGTRLTVV.

This sequence joins TRBV6-5 and TRBJ2-7; D uncertain. There are 12 residues in the CDR3. Germline assignment: CDR1 MNHEY and CDR2 SVGAGI. V dropped 6 bases and J dropped 5 bases, with 11 bases sitting between them. The CDR3 spells CASRSRPDEQYF. CDR3 DNA: TGTGCCAGCAGATCACGACCAGACGAGCAGTACTTC.

The CDR3 loop reads CASTRDRRLTTNEKLFF. The CDR3 DNA sequence: TGTGCCAGCACGAGAGACAGGAGACTCACAACTAATGAAAAACTGTTTTTT. The chain links TRBV2 to TRBJ1-4; TRBD1 might be the D (6 bases). The V gene's germline CDR1 is SNHLY and CDR2 FYNNEI. The CDR3 spans 17 residues. Trimming removed 7 bases from V and 0 bases from J, with 18 bases in between. The whole variable domain, remainder taken from reference TRBV2 and TRBJ1-4, is EPEVTQTPSHQVTQMGQEVILRCVPISNHLYFYWYRQILGQKVEFLVSFYNNEISEKSEIFDDQFSVERPDGSNFTLKIRSTKLEDSAMYFCASTRDRRLTTNEKLFFGSGTQLSVL.

The chain uses TRBV7-2 and TRBJ2-3; tentatively, D is TRBD1 (6 bases). Trimming stripped 6 bases from V and 1 base from J, with 11 bases between. The CDR3 is made up of 14 amino acids. The V gene's germline CDR1 is SGHTA and CDR2 FQGNSA. CDR3 amino acids: CASRPRQGTDTQYF. The CDR3 region has the DNA TGTGCCAGCAGACCGAGACAGGGCACAGATACGCAGTATTTT. Full variable domain (remainder filled in from reference TRBV7-2 and TRBJ2-3): GAGVSQSPSNKVTEKGKDVELRCDPISGHTALYWYRQSLGQGLEFLIYFQGNSAPDKSGLPSDRFSAERTGGSVSTLTIQRTQQEDSAVYLCASRPRQGTDTQYFGPGTRLTVL.

The CDR3 sequence is CASSPSGAGEKLFF. The CDR3 DNA follows: TGTGCCAGCTCACCCTCAGGGGCGGGAGAAAAACTGTTTTTT. V usage is TRBV18 and J usage is TRBJ1-4; the D gene is possibly TRBD1 (6 bases). The germline CDR1 and CDR2 sequences are KGHSH and LQKENI. CDR3 size: 14 residues. V lost 3 bases to trimming and J lost 8 bases, with 13 bases between them.

The chain employs TRBV9 and TRBJ1-1; 8 bases agree with TRBD1. Germline assignment: CDR1 SGDLS and CDR2 YYNGEE. This CDR3 has 14 residues. Trimming took 0 bases from V and 5 from J; bases not matched to a gene: 3. The DNA of the CDR3 is TGTGCCAGCAGCGTAGAGTACAGGGGGACTGAAGCTTTCTTT. Translated, it gives CASSVEYRGTEAFF.

The chain combines TRBV4-1 with TRBJ2-5, with TRBD1 matching over 8 bases. The CDR3 is 15 amino acids. After removal of 0 bases from V and 2 bases from J, the junction contained 2 bases not matched to a gene. Per germline, CDR1 MGHRA and CDR2 YSYEKL. The CDR3 spells CASSQEYRGQETQYF. CDR3 coding DNA: TGCGCCAGCAGCCAAGAATACAGGGGGCAAGAGACCCAGTACTTC.